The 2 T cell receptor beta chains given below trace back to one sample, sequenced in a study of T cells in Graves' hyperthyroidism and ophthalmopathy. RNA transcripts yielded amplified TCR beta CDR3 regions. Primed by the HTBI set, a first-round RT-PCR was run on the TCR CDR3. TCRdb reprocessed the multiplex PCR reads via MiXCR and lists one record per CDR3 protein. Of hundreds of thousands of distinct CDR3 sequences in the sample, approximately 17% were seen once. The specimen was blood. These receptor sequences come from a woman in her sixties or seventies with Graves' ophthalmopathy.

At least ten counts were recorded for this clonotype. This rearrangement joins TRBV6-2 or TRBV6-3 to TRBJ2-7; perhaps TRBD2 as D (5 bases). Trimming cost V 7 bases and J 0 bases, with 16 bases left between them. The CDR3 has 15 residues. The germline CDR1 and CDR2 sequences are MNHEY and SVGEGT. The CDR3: CASTSGVDPSYEQYF. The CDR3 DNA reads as TGTGCCAGCACAAGCGGCGTGGATCCCTCCTACGAGCAGTACTTC.

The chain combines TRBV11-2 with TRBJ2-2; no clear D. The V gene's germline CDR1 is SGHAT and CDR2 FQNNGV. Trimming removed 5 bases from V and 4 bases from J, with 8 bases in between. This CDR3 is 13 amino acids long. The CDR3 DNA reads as TGTGCCAGCAGCGGGCCCCGCACCGGGGAGCTGTTTTTT. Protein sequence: CASSGPRTGELFF.